The 2 T cell receptor beta chains presented below share a single source sample, sequenced in a study of shared clonotypes between healthy human individuals. CD45RO-negative, CCR7-positively selected cells formed the naive CD8 fraction, excluding terminally differentiated effector memory CD45RA+ cells. The data were produced by immunoSEQ multiplex PCR, yet TCRdb's version contains in-frame clones alone and is incomplete. The sample yields about 2.1 million clones, around 93% seen once. Sample: naive CD8+ T cells from PBMCs. Every receptor here comes from a young man in good health. Some clones in this sample may be carry-over from other donors' samples.

This rearrangement joins TRBV13 to TRBJ1-2; D remains unclear. CDR1 PRHDT and CDR2 FYEKMQ come from the germline V gene (reference sequence). The CDR3 extends over 16 amino acids. Trimming shortened V by 0 bases and J by 2 bases, and 13 bases separated the two germline ends. The CDR3 DNA reads as TGTGCCAGCAGCTTAGGCCGGGGTATAACCAACTATGGCTACACCTTC. Encoded protein: CASSLGRGITNYGYTF.

The genes are TRBV27 and TRBJ2-1; TRBD2 aligns across 7 bases. This CDR3 comprises 16 residues. Germline CDR1 and CDR2: MNHEY and SMNVEV (reference sequence). V was clipped by 2 bases and J by 8 bases; unmatched bases: 12. CDR3 amino acids: CASSLGPAAGVYEQFF. In DNA, the CDR3 is TGTGCCAGCAGTTTAGGACCCGCGGCGGGGGTTTATGAGCAGTTCTTC.